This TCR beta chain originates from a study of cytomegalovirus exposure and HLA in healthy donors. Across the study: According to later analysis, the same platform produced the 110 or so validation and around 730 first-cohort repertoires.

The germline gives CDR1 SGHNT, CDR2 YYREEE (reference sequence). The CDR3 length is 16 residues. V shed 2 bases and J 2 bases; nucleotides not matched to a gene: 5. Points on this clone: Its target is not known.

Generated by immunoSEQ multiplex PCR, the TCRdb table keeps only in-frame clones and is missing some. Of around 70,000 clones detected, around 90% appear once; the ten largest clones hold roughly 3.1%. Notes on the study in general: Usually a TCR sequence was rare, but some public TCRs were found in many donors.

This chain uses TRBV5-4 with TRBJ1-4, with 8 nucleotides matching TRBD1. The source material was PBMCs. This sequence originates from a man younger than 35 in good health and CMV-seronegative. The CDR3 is CASSFYRGMTNEKLFF. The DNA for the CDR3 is TGTGCCAGCAGCTTTTACAGGGGGATGACTAATGAAAAACTGTTTTTT.